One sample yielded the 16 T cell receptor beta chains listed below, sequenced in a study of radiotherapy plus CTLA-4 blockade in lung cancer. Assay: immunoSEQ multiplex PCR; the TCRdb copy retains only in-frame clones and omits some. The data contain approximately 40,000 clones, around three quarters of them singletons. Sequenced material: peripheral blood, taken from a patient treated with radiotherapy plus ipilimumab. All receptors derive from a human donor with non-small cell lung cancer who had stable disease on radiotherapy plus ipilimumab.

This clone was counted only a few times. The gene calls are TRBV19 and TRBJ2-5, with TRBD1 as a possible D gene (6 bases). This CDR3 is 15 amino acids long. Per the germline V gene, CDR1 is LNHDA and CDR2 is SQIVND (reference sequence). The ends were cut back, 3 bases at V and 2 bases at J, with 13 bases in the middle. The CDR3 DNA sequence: TGTGCCAGTAGTATGGTCCAGGGGCCGCAAGAGACCCAGTACTTC. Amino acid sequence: CASSMVQGPQETQYF.

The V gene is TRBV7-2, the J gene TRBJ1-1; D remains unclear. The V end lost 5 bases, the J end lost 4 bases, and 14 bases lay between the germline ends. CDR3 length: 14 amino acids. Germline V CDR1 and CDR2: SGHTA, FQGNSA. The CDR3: CASSEGSWTTEAFF. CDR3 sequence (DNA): TGTGCCAGCAGCGAAGGTTCCTGGACCACTGAAGCTTTCTTT.

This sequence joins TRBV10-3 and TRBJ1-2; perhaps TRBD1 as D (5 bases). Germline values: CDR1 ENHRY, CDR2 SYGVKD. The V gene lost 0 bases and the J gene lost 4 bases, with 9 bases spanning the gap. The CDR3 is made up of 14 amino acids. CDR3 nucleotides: TGTGCCATCAGTGAGTCGGGGGACCCCTATGGCTACACCTTC. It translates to CAISESGDPYGYTF.

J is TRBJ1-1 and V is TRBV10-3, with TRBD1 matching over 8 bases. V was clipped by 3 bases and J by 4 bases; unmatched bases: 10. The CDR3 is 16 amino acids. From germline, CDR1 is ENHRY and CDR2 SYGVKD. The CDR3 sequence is CAISDPGQGSITEAFF. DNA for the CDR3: TGTGCCATCAGTGATCCCGGACAGGGTTCGATCACTGAAGCTTTCTTT.

CDR3 bases: TGTGCCAGCTCACTCCGGGACGGTAGCGCCGGGGAGCTGTTTTTT. Its translation is CASSLRDGSAGELFF. V and J are TRBV18 and TRBJ2-2, with D perhaps assigned TRBD1 or TRBD2 (5 bases each). The CDR3 consists of 15 residues. Trimming removed 4 bases from V and 6 bases from J, with 15 bases in between. Per the germline V gene, CDR1 is KGHSH and CDR2 is LQKENI.

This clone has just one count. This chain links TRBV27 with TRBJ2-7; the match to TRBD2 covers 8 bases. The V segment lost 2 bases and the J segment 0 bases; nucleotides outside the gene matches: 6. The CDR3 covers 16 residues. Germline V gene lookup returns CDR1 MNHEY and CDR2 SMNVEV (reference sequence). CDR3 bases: TGTGCCAGCAGTTTAGATGCGGGGGGAAGCTCCTACGAGCAGTACTTC. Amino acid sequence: CASSLDAGGSSYEQYF.

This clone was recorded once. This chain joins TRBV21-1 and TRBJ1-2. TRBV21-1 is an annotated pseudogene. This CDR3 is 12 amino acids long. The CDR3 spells CASSKGPKGYTF. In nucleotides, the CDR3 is TGTGCCAGCAGCAAGGGTCCGAAGGGCTACACCTTC.

The CDR3 nucleotides are TGCGCCAGCAGCCCCTGGACGGGAGGGGAGCAGTACTTC. This sequence encodes CASSPWTGGEQYF. The J gene is TRBJ2-7, the V gene TRBV5-1; TRBD2 matches at 8 bases. The CDR3 extends over 13 amino acids. After removal of 4 bases from V and 7 bases from J, the junction contained 7 bases not matched to a gene. Per germline, CDR1 SGHRS and CDR2 YFSETQ.

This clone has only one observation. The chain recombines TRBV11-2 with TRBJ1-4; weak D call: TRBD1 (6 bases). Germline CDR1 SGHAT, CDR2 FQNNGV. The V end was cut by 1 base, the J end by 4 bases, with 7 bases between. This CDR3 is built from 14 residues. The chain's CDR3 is CASSLGRGNEKLFF. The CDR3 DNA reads TGTGCCAGCAGCTTAGGCAGGGGTAATGAAAAACTGTTTTTT.

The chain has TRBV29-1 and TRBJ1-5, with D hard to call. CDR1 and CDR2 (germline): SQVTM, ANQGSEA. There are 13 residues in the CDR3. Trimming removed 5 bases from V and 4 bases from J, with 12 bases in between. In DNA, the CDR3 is TGCAGCGTTAGTGGCCAGGTGAATCAGCCCCAGCATTTT. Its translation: CSVSGQVNQPQHF.

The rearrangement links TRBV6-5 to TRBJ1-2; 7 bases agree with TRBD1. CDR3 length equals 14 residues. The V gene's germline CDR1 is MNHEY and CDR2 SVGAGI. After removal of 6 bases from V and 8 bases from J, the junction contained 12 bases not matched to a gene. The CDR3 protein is CASSPFRGLRGYTF. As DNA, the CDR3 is TGTGCCAGCAGCCCCTTTAGGGGGCTAAGGGGCTACACCTTC.

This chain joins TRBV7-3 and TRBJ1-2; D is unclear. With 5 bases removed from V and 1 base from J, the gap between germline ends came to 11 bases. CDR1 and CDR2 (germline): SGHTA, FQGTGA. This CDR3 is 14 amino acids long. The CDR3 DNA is TGTGCCAGCAGCCCGAACCCAGTTAACTATGGCTACACCTTC. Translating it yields CASSPNPVNYGYTF.

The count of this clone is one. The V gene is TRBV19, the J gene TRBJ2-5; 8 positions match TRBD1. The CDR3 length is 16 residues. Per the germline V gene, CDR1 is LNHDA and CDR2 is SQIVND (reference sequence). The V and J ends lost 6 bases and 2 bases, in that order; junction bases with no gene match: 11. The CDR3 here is CASRPTGTGQQETQYF. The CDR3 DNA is TGTGCCAGTAGGCCAACCGGGACAGGACAGCAAGAGACCCAGTACTTC.

CDR3 in amino acids: CARQPQGKTQKWPQHF. In DNA, the CDR3 is TGTGCCAGACAACCTCAGGGAAAGACCCAGAAGTGGCCCCAGCATTTT. This chain joins TRBV28 and TRBJ1-5, with a possible D match to TRBD1 (5 bases). With 9 bases removed from V and 9 bases from J, the gap between germline ends came to 27 bases. This CDR3 region has 16 residues. Looked up from germline, CDR1 is MDHEN and CDR2 is SYDVKM.

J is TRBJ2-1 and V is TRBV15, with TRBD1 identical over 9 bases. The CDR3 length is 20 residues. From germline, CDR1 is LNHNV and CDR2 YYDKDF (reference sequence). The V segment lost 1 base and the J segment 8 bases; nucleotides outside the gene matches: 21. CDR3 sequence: CATSRGQRDRALRLLHEQFF. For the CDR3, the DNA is TGTGCCACCAGCAGAGGGCAACGGGACAGGGCCCTTCGTCTACTCCATGAGCAGTTCTTC.

The DNA of the CDR3 is TGCGCCAGCAGCTTGGGATGGGGGCAGCCCCAGCATTTT. Its translation is CASSLGWGQPQHF. The rearrangement joins TRBV5-1 to TRBJ1-5, with D possibly matching TRBD1 (5 bases). V lost 0 bases, J lost 7 bases, and 8 bases lay in between. CDR1 and CDR2 (germline): SGHRS, YFSETQ. The CDR3 has 13 residues.